What follows is one T cell receptor (beta chain) and its context. Its matching antigen is unknown. CDR1 is MNHEY and CDR2 is SMNVEV in the germline V gene (reference sequence). This CDR3 spans 15 amino acids. V lost 5 bases and J 7 bases, leaving 15 bases between the germline ends. The data were produced by immunoSEQ multiplex PCR, yet TCRdb's version contains in-frame clones alone and is incomplete. The sample includes 110,000 to 150,000 clones, approximately 89% of them seen just once. This specimen comes from a study of cytomegalovirus exposure and HLA in healthy donors. Study background: The 666 first-cohort repertoires shared a platform with the 130 or so validation repertoires, as reported in a later analysis.

Study-wide results and caveats: The study recorded 160 or so TCR beta chains that were cytomegalovirus-associated. Cytomegalovirus status, reportedly, was diagnosed with high specificity and sensitivity by the classifier.

The origin of this receptor is a woman between 18 and 29 years old in good health and CMV-seropositive. The V gene is TRBV27, the J gene TRBJ1-6; possible D gene TRBD1, 5 bases. Sequenced: PBMCs. The CDR3 DNA is TGTGCCAGCAGTGCCGGGACTCATGGGAATTCACCCCTCCACTTT. It translates to CASSAGTHGNSPLHF.